This T cell receptor beta chain was captured in a study of regulatory and conventional T cells in RAG deficiency. Germline lookup yields CDR1 MGHRA and CDR2 YSYEKL. This CDR3 region has 15 residues. The V gene lost 0 bases and the J gene lost 0 bases, with 8 bases spanning the gap. Measured with immunoSEQ multiplex PCR; TCRdb has only the in-frame clones, and not every one. The sample contains about 6,700 clones, roughly four fifths of which appear only once. Separately, the same data were catalogued under a study of regulatory T cells. That source notes: The PCR used 52 TRBV and 13 TRBJ primers.

The J gene is TRBJ1-2, the V gene TRBV4-1; tentatively, D is TRBD1 (5 bases). This clonotype was sampled from a human donor in good health. The specimen was CD8+ T cells sorted from blood. The DNA of the CDR3 is TGCGCCAGCAGCCAAGAAGACAGAGCTAACTATGGCTACACCTTC. The encoded protein is CASSQEDRANYGYTF.